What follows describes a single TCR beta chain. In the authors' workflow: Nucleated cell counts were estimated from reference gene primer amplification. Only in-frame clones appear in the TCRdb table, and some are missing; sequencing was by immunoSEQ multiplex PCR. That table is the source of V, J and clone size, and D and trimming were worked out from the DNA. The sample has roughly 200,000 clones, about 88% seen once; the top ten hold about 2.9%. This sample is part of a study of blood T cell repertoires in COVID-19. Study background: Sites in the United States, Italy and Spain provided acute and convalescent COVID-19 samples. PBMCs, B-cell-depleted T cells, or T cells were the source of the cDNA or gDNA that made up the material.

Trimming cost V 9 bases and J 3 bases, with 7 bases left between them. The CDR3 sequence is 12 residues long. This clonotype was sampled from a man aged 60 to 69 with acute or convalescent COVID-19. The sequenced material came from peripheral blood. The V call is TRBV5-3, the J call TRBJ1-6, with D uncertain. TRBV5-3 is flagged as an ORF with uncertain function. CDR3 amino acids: CAIALYNSPLHF. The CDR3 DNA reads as TGTGCCATAGCACTCTATAATTCACCCCTCCACTTT.